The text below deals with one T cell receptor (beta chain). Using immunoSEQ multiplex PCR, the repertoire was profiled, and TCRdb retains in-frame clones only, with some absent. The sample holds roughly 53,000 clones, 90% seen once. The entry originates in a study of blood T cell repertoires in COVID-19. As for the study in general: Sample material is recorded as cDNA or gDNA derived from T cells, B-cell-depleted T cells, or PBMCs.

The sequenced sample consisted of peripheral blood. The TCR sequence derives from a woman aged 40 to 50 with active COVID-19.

The CDR3 DNA reads as TGCAGTGCTAGTAAGATTGGGCCGAGACTAGTGAACACTGAAGCTTTCTTT. Its translation is CSASKIGPRLVNTEAFF. V usage is TRBV20-1 and J usage is TRBJ1-1; the D is unclear. V dropped 3 bases and J dropped 0 bases, with 20 bases sitting between them. CDR3 length: 17 amino acids. The germline CDR1 and CDR2 sequences are DFQATT and SNEGSKA (reference sequence).